This T cell receptor beta chain was identified in a study of T-cell memory formation after mild COVID-19. Study-wide context: TCR clustering was largely donor specific. Study results and limitations: Contracting CD4+ clones were located mainly in CM and EM, and CD8+ clones in EMRA. Clonal second-wave expansions that peaked on day 37 had unconfirmed SARS-CoV-2 specificity.

Concerning this clonotype: What it binds is unknown.

Employing constant-segment primers, 5'RACE generated TCR alpha and TCR beta cDNA libraries bearing sample barcodes and UMIs. TCRdb processed the 5' RACE reads anew with MiXCR; each CDR3 protein has one entry. The data contain roughly 190,000 distinct CDR3 sequences, 10% to 13% of them seen just once; the ten biggest clones take up approximately 2.8%. CDR1 is KGHSH and CDR2 is LQKENI in the germline V gene. CDR3 length: 14 residues. V was pared by 2 bases and J by 6 bases, with 6 bases of the junction left unmatched. The receptor's source is a man aged 18 to 29 who had mild COVID-19 (a few samples of this study predate the infection). Cell type and time point are not known. The V gene is TRBV18, the J gene TRBJ1-1; TRBD1 aligns across 7 bases. The sequenced material came from PBMCs or a T cell subset sorted from them (not recorded which). The CDR3 sequence: CASSPTPTGSEAFF. Here the CDR3 DNA reads TGTGCCAGCTCACCAACCCCGACAGGGTCTGAAGCTTTCTTT.